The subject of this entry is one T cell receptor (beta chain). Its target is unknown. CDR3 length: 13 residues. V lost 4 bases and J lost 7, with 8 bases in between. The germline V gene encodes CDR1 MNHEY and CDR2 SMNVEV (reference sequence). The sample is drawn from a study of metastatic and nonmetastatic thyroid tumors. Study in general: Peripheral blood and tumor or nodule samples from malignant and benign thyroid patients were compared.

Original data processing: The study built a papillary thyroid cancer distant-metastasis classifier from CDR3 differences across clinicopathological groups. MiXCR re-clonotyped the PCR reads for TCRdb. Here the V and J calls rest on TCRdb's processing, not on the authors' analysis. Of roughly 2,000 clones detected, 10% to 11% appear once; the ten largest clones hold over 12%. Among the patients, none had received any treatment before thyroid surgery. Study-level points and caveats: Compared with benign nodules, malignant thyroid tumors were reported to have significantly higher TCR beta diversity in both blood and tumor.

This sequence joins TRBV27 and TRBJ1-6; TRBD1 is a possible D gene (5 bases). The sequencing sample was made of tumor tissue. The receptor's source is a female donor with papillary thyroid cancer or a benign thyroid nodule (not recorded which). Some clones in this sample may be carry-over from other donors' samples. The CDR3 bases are TGTGCCAGCAGTTCGGGGGGGAATTCACCCCTCCACTTT. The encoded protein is CASSSGGNSPLHF.